The entry below describes one T cell receptor beta chain. The data stem from a study of blood T cells in healthy people across ages. Germline assignment: CDR1 DFQATT and CDR2 SNEGSKA (reference sequence). V lost 5 bases and J lost 4; bases outside the gene matches: 1. The CDR3 sequence is 11 residues long. A J-beta primer mix and a sample-barcoded 5' primer were used in a second PCR of about 6 to 12 cycles. Unique molecular identifiers of 12 random nucleotides labeled each cDNA. One entry per CDR3 protein, called by TCRdb with MiXCR from the 5' RACE reads. The sample shows hundreds of thousands of distinct CDR3 sequences, roughly 50% of them seen only once.

The TCR originated in a man aged 55 to 70 in good health. The sample consisted of blood. The rearrangement joins TRBV20-1 to TRBJ2-5; 7 nucleotides line up with TRBD1. The CDR3 coding sequence is TGCAGTGCTCGACAGGGAGAGACCCAGTACTTC. Amino acids: CSARQGETQYF.